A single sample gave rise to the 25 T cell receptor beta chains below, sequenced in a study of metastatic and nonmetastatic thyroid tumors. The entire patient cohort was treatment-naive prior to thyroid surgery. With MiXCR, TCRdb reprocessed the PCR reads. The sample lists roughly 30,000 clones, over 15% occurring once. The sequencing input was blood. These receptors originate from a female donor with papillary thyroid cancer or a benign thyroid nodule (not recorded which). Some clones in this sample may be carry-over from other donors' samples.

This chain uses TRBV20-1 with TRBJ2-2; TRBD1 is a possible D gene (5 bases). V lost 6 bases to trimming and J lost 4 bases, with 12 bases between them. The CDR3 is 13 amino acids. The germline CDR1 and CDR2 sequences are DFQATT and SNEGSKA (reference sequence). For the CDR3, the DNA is TGCAGTGCCTCGCGCAGGGTCACCGGGGAGCTGTTTTTT. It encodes CSASRRVTGELFF.

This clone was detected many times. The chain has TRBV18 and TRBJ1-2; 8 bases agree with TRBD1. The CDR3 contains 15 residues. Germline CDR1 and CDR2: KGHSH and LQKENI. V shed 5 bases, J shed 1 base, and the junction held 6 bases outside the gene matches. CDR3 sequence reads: CASSTGTGRNYGYTF. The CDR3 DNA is TGTGCCAGCTCAACCGGGACAGGCCGTAACTATGGCTACACCTTC.

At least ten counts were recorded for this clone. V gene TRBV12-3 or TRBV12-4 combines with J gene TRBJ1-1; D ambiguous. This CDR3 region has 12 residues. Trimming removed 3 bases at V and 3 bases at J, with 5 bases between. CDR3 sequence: CASSFPYTEAFF. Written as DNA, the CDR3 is TGTGCCAGCAGTTTTCCGTACACTGAAGCTTTCTTT.

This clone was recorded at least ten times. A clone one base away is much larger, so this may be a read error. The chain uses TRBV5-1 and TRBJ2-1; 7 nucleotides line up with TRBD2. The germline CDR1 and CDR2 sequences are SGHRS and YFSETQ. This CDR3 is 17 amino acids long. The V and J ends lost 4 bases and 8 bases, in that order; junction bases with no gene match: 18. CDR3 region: CASSPGTNGKYFDEQFF. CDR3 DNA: TGCGCCAGCAGCCCTGGGACTAACGGGAAGTATTTCGATGAGCAGTTCTTC.

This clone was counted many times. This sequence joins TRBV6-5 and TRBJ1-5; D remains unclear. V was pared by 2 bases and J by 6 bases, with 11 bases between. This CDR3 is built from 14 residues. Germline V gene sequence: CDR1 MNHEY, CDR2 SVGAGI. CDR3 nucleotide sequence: TGTGCCAGCAGTTACGTAGGTGTGGGTCAGCCCCAGCATTTT. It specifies CASSYVGVGQPQHF.

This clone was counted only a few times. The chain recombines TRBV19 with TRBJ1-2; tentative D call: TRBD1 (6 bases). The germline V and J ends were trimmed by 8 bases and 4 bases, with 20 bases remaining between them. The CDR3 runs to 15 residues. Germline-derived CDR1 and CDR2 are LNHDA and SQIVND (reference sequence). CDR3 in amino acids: CASGRGNAGSYGYTF. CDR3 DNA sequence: TGTGCCAGTGGAAGGGGGAACGCGGGAAGCTATGGCTACACCTTC.

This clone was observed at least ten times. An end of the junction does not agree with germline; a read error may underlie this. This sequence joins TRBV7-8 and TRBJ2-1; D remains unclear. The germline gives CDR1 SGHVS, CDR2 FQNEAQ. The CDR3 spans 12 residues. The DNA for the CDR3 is TGTGCCAGCAGCGCCTATAGGGCTGAGCAGCTCTTC. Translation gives CASSAYRAEQLF.

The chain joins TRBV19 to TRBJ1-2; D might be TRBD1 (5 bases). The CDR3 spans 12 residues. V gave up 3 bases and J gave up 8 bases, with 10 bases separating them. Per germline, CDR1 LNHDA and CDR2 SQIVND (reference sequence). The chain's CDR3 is CASSIPGLGYTF. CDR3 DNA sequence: TGTGCCAGTAGTATCCCAGGGTTAGGCTACACCTTC.

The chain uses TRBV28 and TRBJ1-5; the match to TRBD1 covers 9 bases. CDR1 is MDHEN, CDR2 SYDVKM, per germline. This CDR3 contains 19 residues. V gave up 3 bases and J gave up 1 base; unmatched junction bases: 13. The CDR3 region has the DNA TGTGCCAGCAGTTTCCCCGGGACAGGGCCTCGAGGAAGCAATCAGCCCCAGCATTTT. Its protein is CASSFPGTGPRGSNQPQHF.

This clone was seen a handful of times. The CDR3 spells CASSPGIGRGNSYEQYF. In DNA form, the CDR3 reads TGTGCCAGCAGTCCTGGGATAGGCAGGGGGAACTCCTACGAGCAGTACTTC. The V call is TRBV27, the J call TRBJ2-7; 7 nucleotides line up with TRBD1. The CDR3 consists of 17 residues. The ends lost 5 bases at V and 0 bases at J; junction bases unmatched: 13. The germline V gene has CDR1 MNHEY and CDR2 SMNVEV (reference sequence).

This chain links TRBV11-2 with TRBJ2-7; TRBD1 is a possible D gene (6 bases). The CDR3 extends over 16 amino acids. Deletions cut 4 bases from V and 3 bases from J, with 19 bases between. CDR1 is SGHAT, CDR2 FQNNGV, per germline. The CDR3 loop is CASSWTGTRDNYEQYF. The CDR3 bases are TGTGCCAGCAGCTGGACCGGGACACGGGATAACTACGAGCAGTACTTC.

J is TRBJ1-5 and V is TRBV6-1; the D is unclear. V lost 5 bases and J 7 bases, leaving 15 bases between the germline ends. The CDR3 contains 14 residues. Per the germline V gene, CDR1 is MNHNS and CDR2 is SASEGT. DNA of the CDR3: TGTGCCAGCAGTAATGAGGGTTCAGCCCAGCCCCAGCATTTT. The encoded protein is CASSNEGSAQPQHF.

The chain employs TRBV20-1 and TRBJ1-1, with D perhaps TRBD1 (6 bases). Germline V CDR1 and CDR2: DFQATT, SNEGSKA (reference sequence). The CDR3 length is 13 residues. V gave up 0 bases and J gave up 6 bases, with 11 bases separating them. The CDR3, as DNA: TGCAGTGCTAGAGACAGGGAGGGGGCTGAAGCTTTCTTT. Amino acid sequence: CSARDREGAEAFF.

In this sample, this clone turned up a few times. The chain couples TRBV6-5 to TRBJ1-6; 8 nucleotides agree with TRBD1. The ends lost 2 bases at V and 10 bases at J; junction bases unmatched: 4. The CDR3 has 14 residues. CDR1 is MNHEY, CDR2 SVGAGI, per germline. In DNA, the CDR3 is TGTGCCAGCAGTTACGGTACAGGGGGGTCACCCCTCCACTTT. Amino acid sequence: CASSYGTGGSPLHF.

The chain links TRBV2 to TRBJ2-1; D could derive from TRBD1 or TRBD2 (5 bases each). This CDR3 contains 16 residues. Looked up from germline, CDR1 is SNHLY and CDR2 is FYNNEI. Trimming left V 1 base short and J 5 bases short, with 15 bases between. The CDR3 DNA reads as TGTGCCAGCAGTGAAGGCTTGGGGACCCCGGACAATGAGCAGTTCTTC. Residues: CASSEGLGTPDNEQFF.

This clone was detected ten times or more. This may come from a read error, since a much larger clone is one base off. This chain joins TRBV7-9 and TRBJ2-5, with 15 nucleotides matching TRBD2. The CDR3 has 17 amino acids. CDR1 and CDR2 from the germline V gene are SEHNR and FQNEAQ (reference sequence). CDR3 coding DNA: TGTGCCGGCAGTAGACCGGGACTAGCGGGAGGACGGGAGACCCAGTACTTC. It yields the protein CAGSRPGLAGGRETQYF.

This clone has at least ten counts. The DNA for the CDR3 is TGTGCCAGCAGCAAAGACAGCTCTGGATTGTATGGCTACACCTTC. It codes for CASSKDSSGLYGYTF. V and J are TRBV12-3 or TRBV12-4 and TRBJ1-2, with D possibly being TRBD1 (5 bases). This CDR3 is built from 15 residues. V lost 6 bases and J 5 bases, leaving 19 bases between the germline ends.

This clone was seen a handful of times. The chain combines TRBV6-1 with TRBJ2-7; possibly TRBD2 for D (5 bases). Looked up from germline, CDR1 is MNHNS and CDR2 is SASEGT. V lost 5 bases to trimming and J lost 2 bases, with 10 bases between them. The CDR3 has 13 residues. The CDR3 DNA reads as TGTGCCAGCAGTCCCGGGATTACCTACGAGCAGTACTTC. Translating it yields CASSPGITYEQYF.

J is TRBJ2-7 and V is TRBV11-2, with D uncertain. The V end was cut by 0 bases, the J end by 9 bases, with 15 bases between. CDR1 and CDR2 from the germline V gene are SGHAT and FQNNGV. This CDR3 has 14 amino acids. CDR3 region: CASSLEVKCSGQYF. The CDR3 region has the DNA TGTGCCAGCAGCTTAGAGGTGAAATGCTCCGGGCAGTACTTC.

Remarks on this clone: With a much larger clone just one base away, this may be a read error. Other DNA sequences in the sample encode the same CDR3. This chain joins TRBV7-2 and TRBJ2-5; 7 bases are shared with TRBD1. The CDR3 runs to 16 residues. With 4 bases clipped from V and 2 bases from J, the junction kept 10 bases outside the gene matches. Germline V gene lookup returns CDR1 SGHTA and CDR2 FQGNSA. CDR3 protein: CASSSYGTDGQETQYF. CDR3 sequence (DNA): TGTGCCAGCAGCTCCTACGGGACAGACGGGCAAGAGACCCAGTACTTC.

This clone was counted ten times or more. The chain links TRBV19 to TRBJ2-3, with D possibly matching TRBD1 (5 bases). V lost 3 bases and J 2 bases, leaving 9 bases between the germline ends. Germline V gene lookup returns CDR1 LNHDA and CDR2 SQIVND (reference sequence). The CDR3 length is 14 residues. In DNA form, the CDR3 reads TGTGCCAGTAGTATCCCCAGGGACACAGATACGCAGTATTTT. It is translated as CASSIPRDTDTQYF.

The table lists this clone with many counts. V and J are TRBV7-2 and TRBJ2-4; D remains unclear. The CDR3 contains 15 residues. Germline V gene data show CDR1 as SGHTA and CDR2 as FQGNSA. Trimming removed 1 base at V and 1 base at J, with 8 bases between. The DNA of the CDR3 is TGTGCCAGCAGCTTAGGGTTGGGGGCCAAAAACATTCAGTACTTC. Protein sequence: CASSLGLGAKNIQYF.

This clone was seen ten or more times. The CDR3 region is CASSIGQATNEKLFF. CDR3 nucleotides: TGTGCCAGCAGCATAGGACAGGCAACTAATGAAAAACTGTTTTTT. This chain joins TRBV14 and TRBJ1-4; 7 bases match TRBD1. Trimming at V came to 5 bases and at J to 0 bases, leaving 3 bases not matched to a gene. The CDR3 extends over 15 amino acids. Germline V gives CDR1 SGHDN, CDR2 FVKESK.

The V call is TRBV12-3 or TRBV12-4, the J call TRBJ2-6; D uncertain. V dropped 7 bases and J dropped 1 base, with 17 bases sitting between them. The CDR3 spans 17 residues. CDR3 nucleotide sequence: TGTGCCAGCAACCTTTCGGGCGGTGGTTCTGGGGCCAACGTCCTGACTTTC. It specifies CASNLSGGGSGANVLTF.

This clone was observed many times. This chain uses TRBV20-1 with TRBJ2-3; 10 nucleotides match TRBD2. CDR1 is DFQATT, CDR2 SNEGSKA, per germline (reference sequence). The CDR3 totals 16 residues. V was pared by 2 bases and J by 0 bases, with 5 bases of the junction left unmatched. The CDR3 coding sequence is TGCAGTGCTAGACCGGGACTAGCGAGTAGCACAGATACGCAGTATTTT. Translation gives CSARPGLASSTDTQYF.